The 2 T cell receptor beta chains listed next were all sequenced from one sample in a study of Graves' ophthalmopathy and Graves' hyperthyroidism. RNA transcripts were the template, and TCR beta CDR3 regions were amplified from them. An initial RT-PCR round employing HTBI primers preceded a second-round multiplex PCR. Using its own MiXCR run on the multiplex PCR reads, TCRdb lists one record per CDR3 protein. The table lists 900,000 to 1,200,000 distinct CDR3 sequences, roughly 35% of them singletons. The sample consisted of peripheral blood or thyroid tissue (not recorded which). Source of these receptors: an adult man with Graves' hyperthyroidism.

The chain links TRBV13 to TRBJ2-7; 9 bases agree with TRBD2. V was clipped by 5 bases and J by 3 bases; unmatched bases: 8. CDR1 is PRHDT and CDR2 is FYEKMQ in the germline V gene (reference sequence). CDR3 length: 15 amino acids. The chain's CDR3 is CASSLSGRRHYEQYF. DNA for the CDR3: TGTGCCAGCAGCCTCAGCGGGAGGAGACACTACGAGCAGTACTTC.

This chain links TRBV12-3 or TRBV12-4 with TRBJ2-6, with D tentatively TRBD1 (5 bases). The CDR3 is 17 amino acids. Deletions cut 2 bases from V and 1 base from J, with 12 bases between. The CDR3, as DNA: TGTGCCAGCAGTTTATCAGGGTTGATGTCTGGGGCCAACGTCCTGACTTTC. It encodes CASSLSGLMSGANVLTF.